Listed below are T cell receptor beta chains from one sample, sequenced in a study of beta chain features in type 1 diabetes. Libraries were prepared by immunoSEQ multiplex PCR; TCRdb keeps only in-frame clonotypes and omits some of them. The table shows hundreds of thousands of clones, with about 71% occurring only once. Material: naive CD4+ T cells from blood. These receptors all come from a man younger than 40 in good health. The CDR3 runs from the conserved cysteine through the conserved F or W. The D gene is left open where the match is weak. Size tells how often a clone was seen (once, few, many) or the class of an expanded clone, and some rows leave it out.

TRBV29-1	-	TRBJ2-1	-	TGCAGCGTTGAAGCCTTAACTAGGAATGAGCAGTTCTTC	CSVEALTRNEQFF
TRBV9	-	TRBJ2-1	once	TGTGCCAGCAGGACCGGGACCGCCGGGAATGAGCAGTTCTTC	CASRTGTAGNEQFF
TRBV25-1	-	TRBJ2-5	-	TGTGCCAGCAGTGAAAGGTTTGGGCTACAAGAGACCCAGTACTTC	CASSERFGLQETQYF
TRBV7-9	TRBD2	TRBJ2-3	few	TGTGCCAGCAGCCTCACTAGCGGGGGACCGGATACGCAGTATTTT	CASSLTSGGPDTQYF
TRBV28	-	TRBJ2-1	-	TGTGCCAGCAGTTTGTCCGGGAGCTACAATGAGCAGTTCTTC	CASSLSGSYNEQFF
TRBV6-1	-	TRBJ1-2	-	TGTGCCAGCAAGGGGGATAATGGCTACACCTTC	CASKGDNGYTF
TRBV30	-	TRBJ2-5	-	TGTGCCTGGAGTGTATCAGGAACAGAGACCCAGTACTTC	CAWSVSGTETQYF
TRBV13	-	TRBJ2-1	-	TGTGCCAGCAGCTTAGGGGTCGGTCTCTACAATGAGCAGTTCTTC	CASSLGVGLYNEQFF
TRBV4-2	TRBD2	TRBJ2-3	-	TGTGCCAGCAGCCAAGACCCGGAAGGGCGGACTAGGAGATATTTT	CASSQDPEGRTRRYF
TRBV5-4	-	TRBJ2-3	once	TGTGCCAGCAGCGGTCCCCGGGCCCCTAGCACAGATACGCAGTATTTT	CASSGPRAPSTDTQYF
TRBV25-1	TRBD2	TRBJ2-1	-	TGTGCCAGCAGTGAGCGGCGCGGGAGGGCCTCCTACAATGAGCAGTTCTTC	CASSERRGRASYNEQFF
TRBV7-2	TRBD1	TRBJ2-5	-	TGTGCCAGCAGTCGGCAGGGGGAAAATCGGTACTTC	CASSRQGENRYF
TRBV30	-	TRBJ2-5	-	TGTGCCTGGAGTGTATTAGAGACCCAGTACTTC	CAWSVLETQYF
TRBV9	-	TRBJ2-3	few	TGTGCCAGCAGCCTCACAGATACGCAGTATTTT	CASSLTDTQYF
TRBV7-9	TRBD2	TRBJ2-6	-	TGTGCCAGCAGCCGCGGGGCAAGCGGGGTAGGGGCCAACGTCCTGACTTTC	CASSRGASGVGANVLTF
TRBV18	-	TRBJ2-4	few	TGTGCCAGCTCACATGACAGCCGAAACATTCAGTACTTC	CASSHDSRNIQYF
TRBV30	-	TRBJ2-3	-	TGTGCCTGGAGGGGGTCCGGAACAGATACGCAGTATTTT	CAWRGSGTDTQYF
TRBV4-1	-	TRBJ2-1	-	TGCGCCAGCAGCCAGCCGGCCTCAAATGAGCAGTTCTTC	CASSQPASNEQFF
TRBV7-2	-	TRBJ2-7	-	TGTGCCAGCAGCTTAACAGCTAGCACCTACGAGCAGTACTTC	CASSLTASTYEQYF
TRBV6-4	-	TRBJ2-6	-	TGTGCCAGCAGTGTGGAGGGATCTGGGGCCAACGTCCTGACTTTC	CASSVEGSGANVLTF
TRBV4-2	TRBD1	TRBJ1-1	-	TGTGCCAGCAGCCAAGGCCCGGGACAGGGCACTGAAGCTTTCTTT	CASSQGPGQGTEAFF
TRBV30	-	TRBJ1-1	-	TGTGCCTGGAGTGTGGCGCAGGGAGGTGAAGCTTTCTTT	CAWSVAQGGEAFF
TRBV7-9	TRBD2	TRBJ2-1	-	TGTGCCAGCAGCTTATTCCTAGCGGGAGCCACTGAGCAGTTCTTC	CASSLFLAGATEQFF
TRBV11-2	-	TRBJ2-7	-	TGTGCCAGCAGCTTAGATCCTAGCCGCCCGTACTTC	CASSLDPSRPYF
TRBV5-4	-	TRBJ2-1	-	TGTGCCAGCAGCTTGGTGGGATCCCATGGCGATGAGCAGTTCTTC	CASSLVGSHGDEQFF
TRBV5-1	TRBD2	TRBJ2-3	-	TGCGCCAGCAGTTCGGGACTACACCCCACAGATACGCAGTATTTT	CASSSGLHPTDTQYF
TRBV7-2	-	TRBJ2-5	-	TGTGCCAGCAGCTTAGGAGGGACAAACCAAGAGACCCAGTACTTC	CASSLGGTNQETQYF
TRBV19	TRBD1	TRBJ1-5	-	TGTGCCAGTAGTCATGGGACAGCGGATCAGCCCCAGCATTTT	CASSHGTADQPQHF
TRBV23-1	-	TRBJ1-5	-	TGCGCCAGCAGTCTAGAGCCGTCGGGAAATCAGCCCCAGCATTTT	CASSLEPSGNQPQHF
TRBV2	-	TRBJ2-5	-	TGTGCCAGCAGGGATCAAGAGACCCAGTACTTC	CASRDQETQYF